The clone carrying this T cell receptor beta chain was seen only once. This specimen belongs to a study of beta chain features in type 1 diabetes. The study reverse transcribed the entire isolated RNA, so it sequenced expressed TCRB transcripts. Here immunoSEQ multiplex PCR was the method, and the copy in TCRdb shows in-frame clones only, minus some. Among approximately 470,000 clones, about 32% were seen once, and the ten largest hold about 0.065%. V was clipped by 6 bases and J by 4 bases, with 12 bases between them. The CDR3 loop spans 13 amino acids. Germline V gives CDR1 MGHDK, CDR2 SYGVNS. The source material was naive CD4+ T cells from blood. The sequence was obtained from a man aged 18 to 35 in good health. This chain uses TRBV25-1 with TRBJ1-2, with D perhaps matching TRBD1 (6 bases). The DNA of the CDR3 is TGTGCCAGCAGGGACGAGGGGGGCTATGGCTACACCTTC. Translated, it gives CASRDEGGYGYTF.